This TCR beta chain was sequenced during a study of OX40 agonist ivuxolimab in advanced cancers. Comments on this clone: No antigen is known for it.

Blood sampling took place at baseline, cycle 4 day 1, and cycle 7 day 1. Clones were read by immunoSEQ multiplex PCR, and TCRdb kept only the in-frame ones, dropping some. This repertoire shows 90,000 or so clones, roughly 90% found once; its top ten account for 3% to 3.5%. Germline loops: CDR1 MNHEY, CDR2 SMNVEV (reference sequence). V lost 6 bases and J lost 8; bases outside the gene matches: 11. This CDR3 is built from 16 residues. Study conclusions and caveats: The 0.1-3.0 mg/kg partial responders had among the lowest clonal expansion.

The chain carries TRBV27 and TRBJ2-3; 13 bases align to TRBD2. The receptor was isolated from an adult with an advanced solid tumor such as melanoma, head and neck, liver or kidney cancer. The sample consisted of CD4+ or CD8+ T cells sorted from blood, taken in a trial of the OX40 agonist ivuxolimab. The CDR3 DNA follows: TGTGCCAGCAGCACACTAACTAGCGGGGGGGCCGGTACGCAGTATTTT. Amino acids: CASSTLTSGGAGTQYF.